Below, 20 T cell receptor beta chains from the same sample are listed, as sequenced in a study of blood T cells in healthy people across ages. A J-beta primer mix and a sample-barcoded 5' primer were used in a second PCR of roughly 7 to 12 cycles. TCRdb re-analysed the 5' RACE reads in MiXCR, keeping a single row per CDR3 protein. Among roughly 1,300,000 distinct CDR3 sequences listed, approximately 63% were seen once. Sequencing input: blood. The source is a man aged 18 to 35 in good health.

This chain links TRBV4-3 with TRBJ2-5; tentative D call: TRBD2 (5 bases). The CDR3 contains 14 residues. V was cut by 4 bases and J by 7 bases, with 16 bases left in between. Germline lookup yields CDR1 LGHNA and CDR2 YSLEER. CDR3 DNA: TGCGCCAGCAGCCTTCGCGTGAGGGATATGACCCAGTACTTC. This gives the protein CASSLRVRDMTQYF.

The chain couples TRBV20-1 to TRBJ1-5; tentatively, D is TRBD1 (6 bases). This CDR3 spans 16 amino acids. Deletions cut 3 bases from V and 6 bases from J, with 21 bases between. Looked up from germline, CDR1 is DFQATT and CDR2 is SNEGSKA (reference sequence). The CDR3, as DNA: TGCAGTGCTAGTCTAACGGGGACAACGGAGGGTCAGCCCCAGCATTTT. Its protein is CSASLTGTTEGQPQHF.

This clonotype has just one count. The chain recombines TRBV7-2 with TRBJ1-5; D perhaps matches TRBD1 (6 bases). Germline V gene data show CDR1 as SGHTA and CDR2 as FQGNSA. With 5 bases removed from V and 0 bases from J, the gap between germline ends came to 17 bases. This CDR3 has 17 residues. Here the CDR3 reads CASSPIGTPLSNQPQHF. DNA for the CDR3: TGTGCCAGCAGCCCCATCGGGACACCCCTTAGCAATCAGCCCCAGCATTTT.

CDR3 bases: TGTGCCAGCAGTGGAGCTACTCCAACCGGGGAGCTGTTTTTT. Translation: CASSGATPTGELFF. This chain uses TRBV7-9 with TRBJ2-2; D gene ambiguous. CDR1 is SEHNR and CDR2 is FQNEAQ in the germline V gene (reference sequence). The V and J ends lost 6 bases and 5 bases respectively, with 13 bases between them. The CDR3 is made up of 14 amino acids.

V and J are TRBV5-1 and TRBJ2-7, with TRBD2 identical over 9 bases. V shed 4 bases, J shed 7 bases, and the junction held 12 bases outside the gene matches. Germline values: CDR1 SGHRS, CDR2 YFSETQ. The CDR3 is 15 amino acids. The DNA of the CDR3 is TGCGCCAGCAGCGCGGGACTAGCTTTAATCGATGAGCAGTACTTC. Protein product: CASSAGLALIDEQYF.

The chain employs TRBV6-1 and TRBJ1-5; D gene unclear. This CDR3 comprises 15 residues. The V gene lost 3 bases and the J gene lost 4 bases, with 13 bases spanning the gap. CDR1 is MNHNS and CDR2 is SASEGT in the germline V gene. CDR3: CASSDGINSNQPQHF. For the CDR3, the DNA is TGTGCCAGCAGTGATGGGATCAACTCGAATCAGCCCCAGCATTTT.

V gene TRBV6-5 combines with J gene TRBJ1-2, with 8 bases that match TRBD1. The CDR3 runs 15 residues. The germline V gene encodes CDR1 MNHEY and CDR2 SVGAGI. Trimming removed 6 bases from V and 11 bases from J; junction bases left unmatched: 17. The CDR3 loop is CASSGAGTGPFSYTF. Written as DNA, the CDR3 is TGTGCCAGCAGCGGGGCCGGGACAGGCCCCTTTAGTTACACCTTC.

For the CDR3, the DNA is TGCAGTGCTAGAGCGAGCGGGAACTACGGGCAGTACTTC. Amino acid sequence: CSARASGNYGQYF. The chain joins TRBV20-1 to TRBJ2-4; 7 bases are a match to TRBD2. Germline V gene data show CDR1 as DFQATT and CDR2 as SNEGSKA (reference sequence). The CDR3 loop spans 13 amino acids. With V trimmed by 1 base and J by 13 bases, 10 bases remained unmatched.

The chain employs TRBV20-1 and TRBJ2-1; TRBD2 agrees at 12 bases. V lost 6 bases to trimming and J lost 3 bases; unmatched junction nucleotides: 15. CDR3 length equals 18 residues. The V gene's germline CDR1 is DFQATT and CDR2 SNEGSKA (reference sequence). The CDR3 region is CSAATSGRYSSFYNEQFF. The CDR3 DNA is TGCAGTGCGGCGACTAGCGGGAGATACAGCTCCTTCTACAATGAGCAGTTCTTC.

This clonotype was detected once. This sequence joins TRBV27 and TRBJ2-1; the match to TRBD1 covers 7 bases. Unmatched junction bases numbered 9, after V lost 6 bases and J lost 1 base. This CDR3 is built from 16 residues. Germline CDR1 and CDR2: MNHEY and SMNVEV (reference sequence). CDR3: CASSRLRDRSYNEQFF. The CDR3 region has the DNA TGTGCCAGCAGCAGATTACGGGACAGATCCTACAATGAGCAGTTCTTC.

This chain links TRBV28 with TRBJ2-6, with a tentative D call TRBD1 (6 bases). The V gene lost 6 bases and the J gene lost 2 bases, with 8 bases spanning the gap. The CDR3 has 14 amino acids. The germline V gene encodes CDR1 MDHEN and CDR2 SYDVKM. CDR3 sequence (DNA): TGTGCCAGCAGAGGACAGACTGGGGCCAACGTCCTGACTTTC. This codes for CASRGQTGANVLTF.

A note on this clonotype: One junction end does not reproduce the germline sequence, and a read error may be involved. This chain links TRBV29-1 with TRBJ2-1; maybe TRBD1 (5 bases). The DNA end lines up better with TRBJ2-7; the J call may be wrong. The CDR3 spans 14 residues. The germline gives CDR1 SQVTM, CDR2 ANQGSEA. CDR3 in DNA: TGCAGTGTTGAGGTAGCCGACAGCTACAATGAGCAGTACTTC. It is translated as CSVEVADSYNEQYF.

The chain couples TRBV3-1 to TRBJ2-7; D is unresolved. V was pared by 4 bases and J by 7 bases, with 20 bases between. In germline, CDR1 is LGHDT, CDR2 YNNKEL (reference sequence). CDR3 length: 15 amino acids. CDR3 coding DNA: TGTGCCAGCAGCCGACTCCAGCCCGCGGCTGGAGAGCAGTACTTC. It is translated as CASSRLQPAAGEQYF.

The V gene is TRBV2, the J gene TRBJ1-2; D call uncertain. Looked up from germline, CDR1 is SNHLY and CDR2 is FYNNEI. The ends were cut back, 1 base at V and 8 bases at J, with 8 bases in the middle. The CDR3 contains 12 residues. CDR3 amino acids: CASSEVGVGYTF. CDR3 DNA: TGTGCCAGCAGTGAAGTTGGGGTAGGCTACACCTTC.

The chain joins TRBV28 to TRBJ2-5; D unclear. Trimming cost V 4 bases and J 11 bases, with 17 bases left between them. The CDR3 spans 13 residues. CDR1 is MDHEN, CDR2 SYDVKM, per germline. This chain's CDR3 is CASSSTDVNEQYF. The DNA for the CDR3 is TGTGCCAGCAGTTCCACTGATGTAAATGAGCAGTACTTC.

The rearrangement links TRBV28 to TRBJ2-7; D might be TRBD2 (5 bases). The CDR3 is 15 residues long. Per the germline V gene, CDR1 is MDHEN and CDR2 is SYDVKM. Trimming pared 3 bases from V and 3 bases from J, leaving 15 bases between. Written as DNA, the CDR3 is TGTGCCAGCAGTTTTGGGCCTCCGGCGGGCTACGAGCAGTACTTC. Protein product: CASSFGPPAGYEQYF.

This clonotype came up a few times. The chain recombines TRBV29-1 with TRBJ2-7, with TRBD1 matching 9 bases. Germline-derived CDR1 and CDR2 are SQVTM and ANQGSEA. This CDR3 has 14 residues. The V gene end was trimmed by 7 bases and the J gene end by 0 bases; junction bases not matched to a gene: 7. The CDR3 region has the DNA TGCAGCGCTCAGACAGGGGGTAACTCCTACGAGCAGTACTTC. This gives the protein CSAQTGGNSYEQYF.

This chain's CDR3 is CASSQSLGGEQYF. In nucleotides, the CDR3 is TGCGCCAGCAGCCAATCCTTAGGAGGCGAGCAGTACTTC. The chain recombines TRBV4-1 with TRBJ2-5; TRBD2 is a possible D gene (5 bases). With the DNA end fitting TRBJ2-7 better, the J assignment may be wrong. CDR1 is MGHRA and CDR2 is YSYEKL in the germline V gene. CDR3 length: 13 residues.

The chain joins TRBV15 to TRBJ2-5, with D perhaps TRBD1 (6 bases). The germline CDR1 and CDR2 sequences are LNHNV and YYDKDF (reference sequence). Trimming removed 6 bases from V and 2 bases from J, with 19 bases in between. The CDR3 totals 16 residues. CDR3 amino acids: CATRQLAGTRQETQYF. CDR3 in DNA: TGTGCCACCAGGCAGTTGGCTGGGACACGTCAAGAGACCCAGTACTTC.

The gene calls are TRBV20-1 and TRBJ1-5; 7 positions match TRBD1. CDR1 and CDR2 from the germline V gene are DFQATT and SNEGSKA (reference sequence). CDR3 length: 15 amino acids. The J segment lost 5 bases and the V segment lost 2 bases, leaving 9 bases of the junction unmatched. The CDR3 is CSARTRQGVDQPQHF. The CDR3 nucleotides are TGCAGTGCTAGAACGAGGCAGGGGGTCGATCAGCCCCAGCATTTT.